This T cell receptor (beta chain) was retrieved from a study of T cell responses to AZD1222 COVID-19 vaccine. General observations from the study: Two AZD1222 doses significantly raised spike-specific TCR breadth and depth over controls. It should be noted that donors were predominantly white British and more often female, and clonal diversity was possibly underestimated. CD4 TCRs associated with vaccination spanned spike, dominating at 160-218 and 743-854.

The assay was immunoSEQ multiplex PCR, and TCRdb's table has in-frame clones only and misses some. The sample contains over 130,000 clones, more than 90% of which appear only once. The V gene's germline CDR1 is MNHNS and CDR2 SASEGT. V dropped 6 bases and J dropped 2; count of bases not matched to a gene: 4. CDR3 length: 14 residues. On this clone: What it binds is not known.

The sequencing here drew on peripheral blood, taken 28 days after the second AZD1222 dose. This sequence joins TRBV6-1 and TRBJ2-7; the match to TRBD2 covers 10 bases. The origin of this receptor is an adult who received the AZD1222 COVID-19 vaccine. The CDR3 coding sequence is TGTGCCAGCAGCCTCGGGACTAGCGCCTACGAGCAGTACTTC. Translating gives CASSLGTSAYEQYF.